This TCR beta chain derives from a study of CD8+ T cells in alopecia areata listed by TCRdb under 2018. Regarding the study in general: The treated patients, all with moderate-to-severe alopecia areata, were enrolled in an open-label pilot trial of oral tofacitinib given at 5 to 10 mg twice daily. In both human patients and the C3H/HeJ mouse model, the study applied high-throughput TCRbeta sequencing to look at T cell clonal expansion in alopecia areata. Tofacitinib was administered for 6 to 18 months, and 6 months of follow-up off drug were then conducted to assess delayed response and recurrence. RNA was obtained with the PAXgene miRNA kit for fixed scalp, the miRNeasy kit for PBMCs, and the RNeasy kit for mouse skin. Tofacitinib-treated patients had biopsies at baseline and at 4 and 24 weeks of treatment, with a later scalp biopsy in several patients. Human TCRbeta sequencing covered scalp tissue and sorted CD4+ and CD8+ peripheral blood T cells from patchy and totalis/universalis alopecia areata patients and healthy controls. TCRbeta CDR3 regions were amplified by immunoSEQ multiplex PCR with 35 Vbeta forward and 13 Jbeta reverse primers. In treated patients, disease severity was measured using the SALT score, which gives the percentage of scalp surface area affected. Scalp clonality was compared among normal scalp (n=4), patchy alopecia areata scalp (n=8), and alopecia totalis/universalis scalp (n=8). Broader findings and caveats from the paper: The treated cohort was small, with a single nonresponder, so links between baseline CD8+ expansion and response need larger studies. Unlike mouse skin, which is dominated by gammadelta T cells, normal human skin has resident alphabeta T cells that are also sequenced, and this complicates analysis of the scalp TCR repertoire. Scalp clonality and the number of expanded CD8+ clones among the top 100 scalp clones were significantly decreased by tofacitinib. Compared with normal scalp, lesional scalp had higher clonality and more expanded CD8+ clones, particularly in alopecia totalis/universalis, a pattern that suggests antigenic drive. Shared TCR sequences between patients were less evident than in mice, which may be partly attributable to HLA diversity in the patient population. Many expanded lesional clones persisted in scalp and blood during tofacitinib treatment, which may partly explain relapse after stopping treatment.

Reading the label with the study, this specimen's time point is: around 28 days on oral tofacitinib. The treatment or condition label for this specimen denotes: oral pan-JAK inhibitor, 5-10 mg twice daily. From alopecia areata patients, peripheral blood was collected along with lesional scalp punch biopsies. PBMCs were separated by density centrifugation and stained for CD3, CD4 and CD8, after which CD4+ and CD8+ T cells were sorted on a FACSAria. Comment on this clone: Its antigen remains undetermined. No qualities accompany the bases; no much larger clone lies one base away.

Trimming takes 5 bases off V and 1 base off J; junction bases not matched to a gene: 2. Reading the germline V gene gives CDR1 SNHLY and CDR2 FYNNEI. The CDR3 runs 14 amino acids, cysteine and phenylalanine included. Of the read, only the CDR3 DNA is kept; its 42 bases are in frame from base 1. The method behind the library was the immunoSEQ multiplex PCR assay. To provide template for TCR sequencing, every sample had RNA extracted and reverse transcribed into cDNA. SuperScript III was used for first-strand cDNA synthesis, primed with a 2:1 mix of oligo-dT and random hexamers. A synthetic immune receptor repertoire was used to assess amplification bias, and residual bias was removed computationally. As for how the authors treated the data: Raw reads were preprocessed for error removal, and CDR3 was defined according to IMGT conventions as running from the conserved cysteine to phenylalanine. Clonality was computed by normalizing Shannon entropy by log2 of the number of productive unique TCRs and subtracting the result from 1. Whether scalp clones were CD4 or CD8 was inferred by matching scalp TCRbeta sequences against CD4 and CD8 repertoires sorted from blood. Entries here come from immuneACCESS through TCRdb and include only in-frame sequences with V and J called. Some clones fail to appear in such tables; in the studies checked, an unresolved V gene covers under half of the shortfall, and the cause of the remainder is unknown. The D gene and trimming were derived from the DNA, and the V and J assignments and clone size from that table. Within this sample are roughly 190,000 clones, with about three fifths of them counted one time only. The ten largest clones represent 0.65% to 0.7% of the sample.

The sample in question was CD4+ T cells sorted from blood, obtained at week 4, from a patient treated with tofacitinib. The rearrangement combines TRBV2 with TRBJ2-7; the central 10 bases match TRBD2. The clonotype originates from a human donor with alopecia areata. For the CDR3, the sequence is CASSRTSGSYEQYF. The nucleotide sequence reads TGTGCCAGCAGTAGGACTAGCGGTTCCTACGAGCAGTACTTC.